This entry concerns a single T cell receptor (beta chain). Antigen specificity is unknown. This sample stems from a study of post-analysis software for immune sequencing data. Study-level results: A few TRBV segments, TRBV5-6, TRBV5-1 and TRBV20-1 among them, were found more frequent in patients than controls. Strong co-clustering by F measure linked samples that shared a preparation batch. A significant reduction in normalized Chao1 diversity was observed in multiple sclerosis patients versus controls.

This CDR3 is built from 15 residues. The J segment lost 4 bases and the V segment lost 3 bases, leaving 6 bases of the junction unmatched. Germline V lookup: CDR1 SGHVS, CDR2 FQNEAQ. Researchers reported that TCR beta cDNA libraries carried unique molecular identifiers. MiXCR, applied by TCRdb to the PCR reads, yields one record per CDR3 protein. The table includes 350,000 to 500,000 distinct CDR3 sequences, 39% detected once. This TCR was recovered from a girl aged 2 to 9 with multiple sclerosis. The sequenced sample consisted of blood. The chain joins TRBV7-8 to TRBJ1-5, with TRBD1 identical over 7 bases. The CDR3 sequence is CASSFHRGRNQPQHF. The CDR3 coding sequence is TGTGCCAGCAGCTTTCACAGGGGTAGAAATCAGCCCCAGCATTTT. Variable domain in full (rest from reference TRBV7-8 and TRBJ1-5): GAGVSQSPRYKVAKRGQDVALRCDPISGHVSLFWYQQALGQGPEFLTYFQNEAQLDKSGLPSDRFFAERPEGSVSTLKIQRTQQEDSAVYLCASSFHRGRNQPQHFGDGTRLSIL.